Below are 19 T cell receptor beta chains sequenced from a single sample in a study of shared clonotypes between healthy human individuals. The data were produced by immunoSEQ multiplex PCR, yet TCRdb's version contains in-frame clones alone and is incomplete. The table lists millions of clones, 90% to 95% of them singletons. Sequenced: naive CD4+ T cells from PBMCs. Subset here: CD45RA+ positively selected. The origin of the receptors is a man aged 18 to 30 in good health. Some clones in this sample may be carry-over from other donors' samples.

CDR3 sequence (DNA): TGTGCCACCAGCAGAGAGGGGGTTAGCGGGATACCCTCCTACAATGAGCAGTTCTTC. Protein product: CATSREGVSGIPSYNEQFF. The V gene is TRBV15, the J gene TRBJ2-1, with 8 nucleotides matching TRBD2. This CDR3 has 19 amino acids. The germline V gene has CDR1 LNHNV and CDR2 YYDKDF (reference sequence). J lost 0 bases, V lost 0 bases, and 10 bases had no gene match.

The CDR3 loop is CASSPQGVETQYF. The CDR3, as DNA: TGTGCCAGCTCACCCCAGGGGGTCGAGACCCAGTACTTC. The chain links TRBV18 to TRBJ2-5; 7 nucleotides line up with TRBD1. V was clipped by 3 bases and J by 5 bases; unmatched bases: 3. Germline V gene data show CDR1 as KGHSH and CDR2 as LQKENI. The CDR3 length is 13 residues.

The V call is TRBV29-1, the J call TRBJ1-1; D remains unclear. The CDR3 runs to 12 residues. V lost 4 bases to trimming and J lost 4 bases, with 10 bases between them. Germline V gene sequence: CDR1 SQVTM, CDR2 ANQGSEA. CDR3 amino acids: CSVGWGSTEAFF. CDR3 nucleotides: TGCAGCGTTGGTTGGGGTAGCACTGAAGCTTTCTTT.

This clone is a singleton in its sample. This sequence joins TRBV7-2 and TRBJ2-1; 16 nucleotides line up with TRBD2. V shed 5 bases, J shed 7 bases, and the junction held 14 bases outside the gene matches. The CDR3 runs 19 residues. Germline V gene data show CDR1 as SGHTA and CDR2 as FQGNSA. The CDR3 protein is CASSRLGLAGGPRKNEQFF. The CDR3 coding sequence is TGTGCCAGCAGCCGCCTGGGACTAGCGGGAGGGCCTAGGAAGAATGAGCAGTTCTTC.

The chain has TRBV7-9 and TRBJ1-3, with a weak D call TRBD1 (5 bases). Germline CDR1 and CDR2: SEHNR and FQNEAQ (reference sequence). The V end lost 5 bases, the J end lost 8 bases, and 16 bases lay between the germline ends. There are 14 residues in the CDR3. Written as DNA, the CDR3 is TGTGCCAGCAGCCTTCTGGCGGTAGGGGACACCATATATTTT. Translated: CASSLLAVGDTIYF.

The V call is TRBV7-3, the J call TRBJ2-1, with D perhaps being TRBD1 or TRBD2 (5 bases each). Germline CDR1 SGHTA, CDR2 FQGTGA. This CDR3 comprises 15 residues. Trimming cost V 5 bases and J 10 bases, with 21 bases left between them. Here the CDR3 DNA reads TGTGCCAGCAGCATTGCCGGGACCACCTCCAGGGAGCAGTTCTTC. This encodes CASSIAGTTSREQFF.

The chain couples TRBV5-8 to TRBJ2-5; D remains unclear. This CDR3 is built from 16 residues. Germline-derived CDR1 and CDR2 are SGHTS and YDEGEE. Trimming stripped 3 bases from V and 5 bases from J, with 20 bases between. CDR3 nucleotides: TGTGCCAGCAGCTCCTCCCAATTGGCCCCCGCGGAGACCCAGTACTTC. The encoded protein is CASSSSQLAPAETQYF.

The V call is TRBV25-1, the J call TRBJ1-4; D possibly corresponds to TRBD1 (5 bases). The V gene's germline CDR1 is MGHDK and CDR2 SYGVNS. Trimming shortened V by 3 bases and J by 5 bases, and 10 bases separated the two germline ends. This CDR3 comprises 14 residues. Here the CDR3 DNA reads TGTGCCAGCAGTGACAGGGCCCTAAATGAAAAACTGTTTTTT. Its translation: CASSDRALNEKLFF.

V and J are TRBV11-2 and TRBJ1-2; no clear D. CDR1 and CDR2 (germline): SGHAT, FQNNGV. V was clipped by 2 bases and J by 2 bases, with 6 bases between them. The CDR3 totals 13 residues. CDR3 coding DNA: TGTGCCAGCAGCTTATCACAGAACTATGGCTACACCTTC. Translating gives CASSLSQNYGYTF. Drawing the rest from reference TRBV11-2 and TRBJ1-2, the complete variable domain is EAGVAQSPRYKIIEKRQSVAFWCNPISGHATLYWYQQILGQGPKLLIQFQNNGVVDDSQLPKDRFSAERLKGVDSTLKIQPAKLEDSAVYLCASSLSQNYGYTFGSGTRLTVV.

In this sample, this clone turned up once. The rearrangement uses TRBV15 and TRBJ2-6, with no clear D. Germline V CDR1 and CDR2: LNHNV, YYDKDF (reference sequence). The CDR3 extends over 14 amino acids. The germline V and J ends were trimmed by 3 bases and 1 base, with 4 bases remaining between them. Here the CDR3 reads CATSRESGANVLTF. The CDR3 bases are TGTGCCACCAGCAGGGAATCTGGGGCCAACGTCCTGACTTTC.

The chain joins TRBV10-3 to TRBJ1-1; 7 bases line up with TRBD1. Looked up from germline, CDR1 is ENHRY and CDR2 is SYGVKD. The CDR3 covers 17 residues. V lost 4 bases, J lost 4 bases, and 15 bases stayed unmatched. The chain's CDR3 is CAISGSIQGDKGTEAFF. In nucleotides, the CDR3 is TGTGCCATCAGTGGATCTATCCAGGGGGATAAGGGCACTGAAGCTTTCTTT.

The chain is built from TRBV27 and TRBJ2-2; 9 bases are a match to TRBD1. Germline loops: CDR1 MNHEY, CDR2 SMNVEV (reference sequence). The CDR3 is made up of 13 amino acids. The CDR3 coding sequence is TGTGCTACAGGGGGCCGGAACACCGGGGAGCTGTTTTTT. This translates into CATGGRNTGELFF.

This sequence joins TRBV10-3 and TRBJ1-3; D uncertain. This CDR3 spans 18 amino acids. Trimming cost V 0 bases and J 0 bases, with 15 bases left between them. Germline V gene data show CDR1 as ENHRY and CDR2 as SYGVKD. The DNA for the CDR3 is TGTGCCATCAGTGAGTCCTCTCCGGGTGCTCGCTCTGGAAACACCATATATTTT. Translated, it gives CAISESSPGARSGNTIYF.

The count of this clone is one. The chain combines TRBV2 with TRBJ2-1, with D tentatively TRBD2 (6 bases). Germline CDR1 and CDR2: SNHLY and FYNNEI. This CDR3 region has 12 residues. V shed 3 bases and J shed 10 bases, with 10 bases lying between them. The DNA for the CDR3 is TGTGCCAGCAGTGACAGGAGGGTGGAGCAGTTCTTC. As protein: CASSDRRVEQFF.

This clone occurred once. This chain links TRBV5-4 with TRBJ2-5; D tentatively reads TRBD1 or TRBD2 (5 bases each). The CDR3 has 15 residues. V was clipped by 2 bases and J by 5 bases, with 16 bases between them. Germline V gene data show CDR1 as SGHNT and CDR2 as YYREEE (reference sequence). This chain's CDR3 is CASSFRADSGETQYF. CDR3 DNA sequence: TGTGCCAGCAGCTTTAGAGCGGACTCAGGGGAGACCCAGTACTTC.

This chain links TRBV10-3 with TRBJ1-2, with 9 bases fitting TRBD1. Germline assignment: CDR1 ENHRY and CDR2 SYGVKD. This CDR3 has 14 residues. The J segment lost 8 bases and the V segment lost 10 bases, leaving 14 bases of the junction unmatched. CDR3 loop: CATRQGEVLSGYTF. The CDR3 region has the DNA TGTGCCACGAGACAGGGGGAGGTTTTAAGCGGCTACACCTTC.

The chain couples TRBV10-3 to TRBJ1-5; possible D gene TRBD1, 5 bases. Germline CDR1 ENHRY, CDR2 SYGVKD. The V end lost 10 bases, the J end lost 0 bases, and 10 bases lay between the germline ends. This CDR3 has 13 residues. The CDR3 spells CATRQFSNQPQHF. CDR3 sequence (DNA): TGTGCCACCCGACAGTTTAGCAATCAGCCCCAGCATTTT.

This chain joins TRBV15 and TRBJ2-3, with TRBD2 as a possible D gene (5 bases). This CDR3 has 14 amino acids. Trimming cost V 7 bases and J 3 bases, with 14 bases left between them. In germline, CDR1 is LNHNV, CDR2 YYDKDF (reference sequence). This CDR3 reads CATTSREFTDTQYF. In nucleotides, the CDR3 is TGTGCCACCACGTCACGGGAATTTACAGATACGCAGTATTTT.

The chain couples TRBV6-1 to TRBJ2-5; a possible D gene is TRBD1 (6 bases). Per the germline V gene, CDR1 is MNHNS and CDR2 is SASEGT. The V gene lost 7 bases and the J gene lost 3 bases, with 15 bases spanning the gap. The CDR3 covers 14 residues. CDR3 loop: CASTTDRSKETQYF. The CDR3 DNA sequence: TGTGCCAGCACCACGGACAGAAGTAAAGAGACCCAGTACTTC.